This TCR beta chain originates from a study of cytomegalovirus exposure and HLA in healthy donors. Background on the study: The Caucasian-associated ancestry cluster held over 80% of some 420 genotyped donors.

This clone was seen only a few times. PCR amplification relied on 60 Vbeta primers (plus 13 Jbeta primers). TCRdb's copy holds only in-frame clones and misses some; the assay was immunoSEQ multiplex PCR. The table shows tens of thousands of clones, with under 90% occurring only once. Source material: PBMCs. The clonotype was recovered from a woman between 18 and 29 years old in good health and CMV-seronegative.

The CDR3 is CASSVASGELFF. The CDR3 DNA is TGTGCCAGCAGCGTAGCGAGCGGGGAGCTGTTTTTT. This chain uses TRBV9 with TRBJ2-2; D gene uncertain. Trimming stripped 0 bases from V and 7 bases from J, with 4 bases between. The CDR3 consists of 12 residues. Per the germline V gene, CDR1 is SGDLS and CDR2 is YYNGEE.